A selection of T cell receptor beta chains follows, all from one sample in a study of T cell clonotyping in hematopoietic cell transplantation. Measured with immunoSEQ multiplex PCR; TCRdb has only the in-frame clones, and not every one. The table has approximately 11,000 clones, around half seen once. Sequencing used peripheral blood mononuclear cells, obtained 100 days after allogeneic stem cell transplant. All receptors come from a female patient aged 45 to 65 who had an allogeneic stem cell transplant from an unrelated donor, so the T cells may come from the graft donor. Some clones in this sample may be carry-over from other donors' samples. CDR3s include the opening cysteine and the closing phenylalanine or tryptophan. A D gene is named only where the DNA matches it firmly. Where a row states a size, it is once, few, many or the class of an expanded clone; other rows omit it.

clone_size	j_call	d_call	v_call	cdr3_aa	cdr3_nt
.	TRBJ2-7	.	TRBV2	CASSVGRSRAAYEQYF	TGTGCCAGCAGTGTAGGGCGTTCCAGAGCAGCCTACGAGCAGTACTTC
.	TRBJ1-4	.	TRBV25-1	CASSHTGTFEKLFF	TGTGCCAGCAGCCATACCGGGACTTTCGAAAAACTGTTTTTT
.	TRBJ1-5	TRBD1	TRBV4-1	CASSQAGQGVNQPQHF	TGCGCCAGCAGCCAAGCTGGACAGGGGGTCAATCAGCCCCAGCATTTT
.	TRBJ2-6	.	TRBV30	CAWSVRGANVLTF	TGTGCCTGGAGTGTACGAGGGGCCAACGTCCTGACTTTC
.	TRBJ1-1	.	TRBV9	CASSVGTHWVNTEAFF	TGTGCCAGCAGCGTAGGAACCCACTGGGTGAACACTGAAGCTTTCTTT
.	TRBJ2-3	TRBD1	TRBV30	CAWSPGQASTDTQYF	TGTGCCTGGAGTCCCGGACAGGCGAGCACAGATACGCAGTATTTT
.	TRBJ1-1	TRBD1	TRBV6-6	CASSNRGGYTEAFF	TGTGCCAGCAGTAACAGGGGGGGGTACACTGAAGCTTTCTTT
few	TRBJ1-6	.	TRBV5-6	CASSLVASRYNSPLHF	TGTGCCAGCAGCTTGGTGGCGTCACGTTATAATTCACCCCTCCACTTT
.	TRBJ1-4	TRBD1	TRBV7-6	CASSLEGTAEKLFF	TGTGCCAGCAGCTTAGAGGGGACAGCTGAAAAACTGTTTTTT
.	TRBJ2-7	TRBD1	TRBV28	CASRRTGVYEQYF	TGTGCCAGCCGTCGAACAGGGGTGTACGAGCAGTACTTC
.	TRBJ1-3	.	TRBV5-1	CASSQGTGNTIYF	TGCGCCAGCAGCCAAGGGACTGGAAACACCATATATTTT
.	TRBJ2-7	.	TRBV25-1	CASSGGYEQYF	TGTGCCAGCAGTGGTGGTTACGAGCAGTACTTC
.	TRBJ2-7	.	TRBV28	CASSLEDPSYEQYF	TGTGCCAGCAGTTTGGAGGACCCCTCCTACGAGCAGTACTTC
.	TRBJ1-6	.	TRBV30	CAWSPLLRGNSPLHF	TGTGCCTGGAGTCCCCTTCTACGGGGTAATTCACCCCTCCACTTT
.	TRBJ1-1	.	TRBV6-1	CASSESGPVEAFF	TGTGCCAGCAGTGAATCTGGTCCAGTTGAAGCTTTCTTT
.	TRBJ1-6	TRBD1	TRBV27	CAGGTGGGNRDSPLHF	TGTGCCGGCGGAACAGGGGGCGGCAATAGGGATTCACCCCTCCACTTT
few	TRBJ2-3	.	TRBV5-1	CASSMGPNTDTQYF	TGCGCCAGCAGCATGGGACCAAACACAGATACGCAGTATTTT
few	TRBJ1-5	.	TRBV6-1	CASSERSSNQPQHF	TGTGCCAGCAGTGAAAGAAGTAGCAATCAGCCCCAGCATTTT
.	TRBJ1-5	.	TRBV4-2	CASSPAGNQPQHF	TGTGCCAGCAGCCCGGCGGGGAATCAGCCCCAGCATTTT
.	TRBJ1-4	.	TRBV30	CAWTPGGNEKLFF	TGTGCCTGGACCCCGGGGGGGAATGAAAAACTGTTTTTT
.	TRBJ1-2	.	TRBV6-1	CASSESQGREGRYGYTF	TGTGCCAGCAGTGAAAGCCAAGGCCGGGAGGGGAGGTATGGCTACACCTTC
.	TRBJ2-7	.	TRBV30	CAWTGPTYEQYF	TGTGCCTGGACAGGTCCGACCTACGAGCAGTACTTC
.	TRBJ2-5	.	TRBV5-4	CASSVDQETQYF	TGTGCCAGCAGCGTAGACCAAGAGACCCAGTACTTC
.	TRBJ2-3	.	TRBV4-1	CASGGVADTDTQYF	TGCGCCAGCGGAGGGGTAGCGGACACAGATACGCAGTATTTT
.	TRBJ2-7	.	TRBV5-1	CASSPLTEEEQYF	TGCGCCAGCAGCCCGTTAACCGAGGAGGAGCAGTACTTC
few	TRBJ1-1	.	TRBV11-1	CASSARAGVSEAFF	TGTGCCAGCAGCGCCAGGGCCGGGGTCTCTGAAGCTTTCTTT
.	TRBJ2-7	.	TRBV29-1	CSVYTDTSSYEQYF	TGCAGCGTGTACACAGATACAAGCTCCTACGAGCAGTACTTC
.	TRBJ1-6	.	TRBV30	CAWSVGGWYRNSPLHF	TGTGCCTGGAGTGTAGGCGGCTGGTATCGTAATTCACCCCTCCACTTT
.	TRBJ2-3	.	TRBV6-1	CASSEALAYTDTQYF	TGTGCCAGCAGTGAAGCTCTAGCTTACACAGATACGCAGTATTTT
few	TRBJ1-2	.	TRBV14	CASSQRGINGYTF	TGTGCCAGCAGCCAAAGGGGCATAAATGGCTACACCTTC
.	TRBJ2-2	.	TRBV30	CAWRRRGGELFF	TGTGCCTGGAGGCGGCGGGGTGGGGAGCTGTTTTTT
.	TRBJ1-2	.	TRBV30	CAWSGRADYGYTF	TGTGCCTGGAGTGGAAGGGCAGACTATGGCTACACCTTC
.	TRBJ2-6	.	TRBV30	CAWSSSGANVLTF	TGTGCCTGGAGTAGCTCTGGGGCCAACGTCCTGACTTTC
.	TRBJ1-4	.	TRBV25-1	CASSERGVEKLFF	TGTGCCAGCAGTGAAAGGGGCGTTGAAAAACTGTTTTTT
.	TRBJ1-2	.	TRBV30	CAWALRDGYTF	TGTGCCTGGGCCTTAAGGGATGGCTACACCTTC
.	TRBJ1-2	.	TRBV30	CAWSVTRTAYGYTF	TGTGCCTGGAGTGTGACCAGGACAGCTTATGGCTACACCTTC
.	TRBJ2-5	.	TRBV28	CASKRGQETQYF	TGTGCCAGCAAGAGGGGGCAAGAGACCCAGTACTTC
.	TRBJ1-2	TRBD1	TRBV29-1	CSVERGGGYTF	TGCAGCGTTGAAAGAGGGGGCGGCTACACCTTC
few	TRBJ1-2	.	TRBV30	CAGRVWDRNGYTF	TGTGCCGGAAGGGTTTGGGATCGGAATGGCTACACCTTC
few	TRBJ2-1	.	TRBV7-9	CASSYNEQFF	TGTGCCAGCAGCTACAATGAGCAGTTCTTC
.	TRBJ1-2	.	TRBV7-8	CASSLSQATYGYTF	TGTGCCAGCAGCTTATCGCAGGCGACCTATGGCTACACCTTC
few	TRBJ1-1	.	TRBV21-1	CASSYGLSNTEAFF	TGTGCCAGCAGCTACGGACTCAGCAACACTGAAGCTTTCTTT
.	TRBJ1-3	.	TRBV6-1	CASSYSSGNTIYF	TGTGCCAGCAGTTATAGCTCTGGAAACACCATATATTTT
few	TRBJ1-4	.	TRBV4-2	CASSQDRVGEKLFF	TGTGCCAGCAGCCAAGACAGGGTCGGGGAAAAACTGTTTTTT
.	TRBJ2-7	.	TRBV30	CAWRTEGYEQYF	TGTGCCTGGCGGACAGAAGGCTACGAGCAGTACTTC
medium-sized	TRBJ2-3	.	TRBV28	CASSPLASTDTQYF	TGTGCCAGCAGTCCGCTTGCTAGCACAGATACGCAGTATTTT
.	TRBJ2-7	.	TRBV6-5	CASSPRTESYEQYF	TGTGCCAGCAGTCCACGGACGGAGTCCTACGAGCAGTACTTC
.	TRBJ2-7	TRBD1	TRBV30	CAWSVVDRGYEQYF	TGTGCCTGGAGTGTTGTGGACAGGGGATACGAGCAGTACTTC
.	TRBJ1-2	.	TRBV29-1	CSVEDSNYGYTF	TGCAGCGTTGAAGATAGTAACTATGGCTACACCTTC
few	TRBJ1-1	.	TRBV7-2	CASSLTMRLGMAFF	TGTGCCAGCAGCTTAACTATGAGATTGGGCATGGCTTTCTTT
.	TRBJ1-3	.	TRBV30	CAWSASRLAGNTIYF	TGTGCCTGGAGTGCGTCGCGGCTTGCGGGAAACACCATATATTTT
.	TRBJ1-6	TRBD1	TRBV30	CAWKGQGTSPLHF	TGTGCCTGGAAGGGACAGGGGACCTCACCCCTCCACTTT
.	TRBJ2-5	.	TRBV29-1	CSATTAGAQETQYF	TGCAGCGCAACTACCGCAGGGGCACAAGAGACCCAGTACTTC
.	TRBJ1-5	.	TRBV30	CAWTRDNNQPQHF	TGTGCCTGGACGCGGGACAATAATCAGCCCCAGCATTTT
.	TRBJ2-3	TRBD1	TRBV6-6	CASSDGTGGGDTQYF	TGTGCCAGCAGTGACGGGACAGGGGGCGGAGATACGCAGTATTTT
few	TRBJ2-5	.	TRBV5-1	CASSPTDSPVETQYF	TGCGCCAGCAGCCCTACGGACAGCCCGGTCGAGACCCAGTACTTC
few	TRBJ2-7	.	TRBV28	CASSFGRYEQYF	TGTGCCAGCAGTTTTGGTCGGTACGAGCAGTACTTC